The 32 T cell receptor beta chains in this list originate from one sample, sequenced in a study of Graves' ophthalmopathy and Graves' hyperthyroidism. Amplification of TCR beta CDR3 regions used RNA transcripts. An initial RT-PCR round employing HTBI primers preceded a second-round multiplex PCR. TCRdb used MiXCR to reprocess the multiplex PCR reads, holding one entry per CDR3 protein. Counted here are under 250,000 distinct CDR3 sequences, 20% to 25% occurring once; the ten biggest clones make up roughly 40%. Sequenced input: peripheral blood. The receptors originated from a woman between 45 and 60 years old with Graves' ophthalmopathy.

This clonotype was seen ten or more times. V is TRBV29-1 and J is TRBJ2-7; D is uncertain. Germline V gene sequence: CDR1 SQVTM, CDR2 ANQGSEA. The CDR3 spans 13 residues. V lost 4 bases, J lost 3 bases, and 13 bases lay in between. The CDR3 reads CSVAKYQLYEQYF. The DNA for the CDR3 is TGCAGCGTTGCGAAATACCAGCTCTACGAGCAGTACTTC.

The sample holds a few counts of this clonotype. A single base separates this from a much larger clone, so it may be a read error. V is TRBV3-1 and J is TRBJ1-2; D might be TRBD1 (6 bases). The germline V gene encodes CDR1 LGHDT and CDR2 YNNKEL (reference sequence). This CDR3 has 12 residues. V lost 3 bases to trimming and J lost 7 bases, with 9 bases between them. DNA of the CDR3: TGTGCCAGCAGCCATGGCAGGGGTGGCTACACCTTC. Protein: CASSHGRGGYTF. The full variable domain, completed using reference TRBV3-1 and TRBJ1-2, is DTAVSQTPKYLVTQMGNDKSIKCEQNLGHDTMYWYKQDSKKFLKIMFSYNNKELIINETVPNRFSPKSPDKAHLNLHINSLELGDSAVYFCASSHGRGGYTFGSGTRLTVV.

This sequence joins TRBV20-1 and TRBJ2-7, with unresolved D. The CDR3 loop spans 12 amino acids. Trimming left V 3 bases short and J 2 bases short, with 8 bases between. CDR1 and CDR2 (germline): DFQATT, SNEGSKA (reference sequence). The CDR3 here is CSARRHTYEQYF. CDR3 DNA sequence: TGCAGTGCTAGGCGGCACACCTACGAGCAGTACTTC.

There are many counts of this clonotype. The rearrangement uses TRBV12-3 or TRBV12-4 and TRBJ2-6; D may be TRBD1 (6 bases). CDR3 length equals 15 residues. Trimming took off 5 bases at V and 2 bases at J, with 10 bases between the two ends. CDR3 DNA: TGTGCCAGCAGTCTCCGACAGGCTGGGGCCAACGTCCTGACTTTC. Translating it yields CASSLRQAGANVLTF.

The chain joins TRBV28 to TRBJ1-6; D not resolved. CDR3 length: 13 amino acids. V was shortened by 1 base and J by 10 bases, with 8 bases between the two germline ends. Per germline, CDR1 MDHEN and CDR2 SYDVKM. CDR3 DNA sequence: TGTGCCAGCAGTTTATCCAGGACCTCACCCCTCCACTTT. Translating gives CASSLSRTSPLHF.

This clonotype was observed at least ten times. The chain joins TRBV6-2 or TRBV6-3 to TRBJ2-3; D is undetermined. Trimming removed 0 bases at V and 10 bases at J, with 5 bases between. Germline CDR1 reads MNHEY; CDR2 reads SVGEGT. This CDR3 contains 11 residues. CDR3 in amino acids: CASSYSSAQYF. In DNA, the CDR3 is TGTGCCAGCAGTTACTCGTCTGCGCAGTATTTT.

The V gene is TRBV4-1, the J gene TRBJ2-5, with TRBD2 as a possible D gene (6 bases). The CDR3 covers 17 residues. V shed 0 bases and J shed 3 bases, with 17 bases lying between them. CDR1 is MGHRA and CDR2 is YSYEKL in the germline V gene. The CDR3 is CASSQDASLWGEETQYF. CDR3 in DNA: TGCGCCAGCAGCCAAGATGCGTCCCTTTGGGGGGAAGAGACCCAGTACTTC.

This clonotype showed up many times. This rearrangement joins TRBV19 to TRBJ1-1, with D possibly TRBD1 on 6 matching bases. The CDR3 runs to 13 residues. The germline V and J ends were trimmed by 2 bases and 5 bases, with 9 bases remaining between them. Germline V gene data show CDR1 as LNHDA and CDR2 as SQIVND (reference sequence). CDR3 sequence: CASSIIGQTEAFF. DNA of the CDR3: TGTGCCAGTAGTATAATTGGACAGACTGAAGCTTTCTTT.

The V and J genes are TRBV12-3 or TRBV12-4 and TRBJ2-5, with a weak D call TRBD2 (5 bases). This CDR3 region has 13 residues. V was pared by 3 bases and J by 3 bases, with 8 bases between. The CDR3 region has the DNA TGTGCCAGCAGTTTGTTGGAGGAAGAGACCCAGTACTTC. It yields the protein CASSLLEEETQYF.

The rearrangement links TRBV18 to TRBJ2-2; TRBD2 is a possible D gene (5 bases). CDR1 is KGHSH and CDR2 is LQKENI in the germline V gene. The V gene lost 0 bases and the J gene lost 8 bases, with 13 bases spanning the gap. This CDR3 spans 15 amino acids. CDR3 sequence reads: CASSPPEATPGELFF. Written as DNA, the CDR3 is TGTGCCAGCTCACCACCGGAGGCGACACCAGGGGAGCTGTTTTTT.

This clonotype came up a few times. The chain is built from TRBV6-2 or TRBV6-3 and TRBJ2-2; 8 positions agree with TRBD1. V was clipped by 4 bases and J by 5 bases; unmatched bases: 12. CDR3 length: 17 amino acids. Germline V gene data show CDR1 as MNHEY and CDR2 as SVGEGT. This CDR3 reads CASSSVRRTGSTGELFF. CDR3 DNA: TGTGCCAGCAGTTCCGTCCGGAGGACAGGGTCGACCGGGGAGCTGTTTTTT.

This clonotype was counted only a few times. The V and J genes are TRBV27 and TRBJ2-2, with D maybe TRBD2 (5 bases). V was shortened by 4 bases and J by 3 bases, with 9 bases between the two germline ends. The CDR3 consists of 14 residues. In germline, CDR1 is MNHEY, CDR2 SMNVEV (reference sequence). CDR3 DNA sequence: TGTGCCAGCAGTTCCGGACTCTACACCGGGGAGCTGTTTTTT. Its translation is CASSSGLYTGELFF.

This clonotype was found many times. CDR3 nucleotides: TGCGCCAGCAGCCGAATTCCAGGGGGCCAAGAGACCCAGTACTTC. Translated, it gives CASSRIPGGQETQYF. V is TRBV4-1 and J is TRBJ2-5; 7 bases match TRBD1. The germline V gene encodes CDR1 MGHRA and CDR2 YSYEKL. V lost 4 bases and J lost 1; bases outside the gene matches: 6. The CDR3 totals 15 residues.

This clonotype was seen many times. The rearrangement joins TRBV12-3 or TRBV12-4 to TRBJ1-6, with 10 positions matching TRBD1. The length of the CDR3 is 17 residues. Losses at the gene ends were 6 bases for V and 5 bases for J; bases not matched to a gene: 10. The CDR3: CASRAGTGVSHNSPLHF. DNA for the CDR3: TGTGCCAGCAGGGCCGGGACAGGGGTTTCGCATAATTCACCCCTCCACTTT.

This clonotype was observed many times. DNA of the CDR3: TGTGCCATCAGTACAGGGGCAACCCCTGGAAACACCATATATTTT. The encoded protein is CAISTGATPGNTIYF. The chain uses TRBV10-3 and TRBJ1-3; 7 nucleotides align to TRBD1. This CDR3 contains 15 residues. Looked up from germline, CDR1 is ENHRY and CDR2 is SYGVKD. The V segment lost 5 bases and the J segment 2 bases; nucleotides outside the gene matches: 6.

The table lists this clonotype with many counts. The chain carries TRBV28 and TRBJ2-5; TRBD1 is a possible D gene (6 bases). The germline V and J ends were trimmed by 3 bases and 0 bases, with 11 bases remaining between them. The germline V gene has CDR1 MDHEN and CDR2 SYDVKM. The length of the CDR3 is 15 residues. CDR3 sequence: CASSFIGQNQETQYF. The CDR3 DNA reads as TGTGCCAGCAGTTTTATCGGACAGAACCAAGAGACCCAGTACTTC. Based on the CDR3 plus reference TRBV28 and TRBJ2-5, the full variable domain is DVKVTQSSRYLVKRTGEKVFLECVQDMDHENMFWYRQDPGLGLRLIYFSYDVKMKEKGDIPEGYSVSREKKERFSLILESASTNQTSMYLCASSFIGQNQETQYFGPGTRLLVL.

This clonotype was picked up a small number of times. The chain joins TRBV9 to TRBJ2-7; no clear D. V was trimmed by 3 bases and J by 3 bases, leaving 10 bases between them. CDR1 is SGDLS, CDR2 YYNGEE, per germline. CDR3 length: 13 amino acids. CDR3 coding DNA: TGTGCCAGCAGCGGTGGACCTCGCTACGAGCAGTACTTC. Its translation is CASSGGPRYEQYF.

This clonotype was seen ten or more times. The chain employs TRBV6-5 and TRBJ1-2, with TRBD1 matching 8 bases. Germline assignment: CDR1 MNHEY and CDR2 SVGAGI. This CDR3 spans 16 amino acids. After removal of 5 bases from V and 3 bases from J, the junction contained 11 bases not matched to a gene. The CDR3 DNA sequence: TGTGCCAGCAGTAACCGGACAGGGTGGATTTACTATGGCTACACCTTC. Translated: CASSNRTGWIYYGYTF.

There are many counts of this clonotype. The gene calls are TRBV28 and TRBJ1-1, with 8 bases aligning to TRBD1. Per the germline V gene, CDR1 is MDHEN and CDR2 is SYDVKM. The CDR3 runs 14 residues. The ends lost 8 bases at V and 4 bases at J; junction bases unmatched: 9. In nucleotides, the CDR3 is TGTGCCAGCGTTTACGACAGGGGTAGCACTGAAGCTTTCTTT. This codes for CASVYDRGSTEAFF.

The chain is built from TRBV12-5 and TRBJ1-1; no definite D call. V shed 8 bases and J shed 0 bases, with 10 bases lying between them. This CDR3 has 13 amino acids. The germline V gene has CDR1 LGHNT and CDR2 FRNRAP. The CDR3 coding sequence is TGTGCTAGTACGCGGGTTTTGAACACTGAAGCTTTCTTT. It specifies CASTRVLNTEAFF. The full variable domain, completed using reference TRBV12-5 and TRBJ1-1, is DARVTQTPRHKVTEMGQEVTMRCQPILGHNTVFWYRQTMMQGLELLAYFRNRAPLDDSGMPKDRFSAEMPDATLATLKIQPSEPRDSAVYFCASTRVLNTEAFFGQGTRLTVV.

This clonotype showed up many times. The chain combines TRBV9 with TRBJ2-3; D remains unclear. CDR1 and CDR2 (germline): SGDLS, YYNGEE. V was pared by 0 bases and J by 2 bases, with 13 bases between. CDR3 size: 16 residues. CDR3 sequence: CASSVGSGRNTDTQYF. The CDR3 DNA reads TGTGCCAGCAGCGTAGGTTCCGGAAGAAACACAGATACGCAGTATTTT.

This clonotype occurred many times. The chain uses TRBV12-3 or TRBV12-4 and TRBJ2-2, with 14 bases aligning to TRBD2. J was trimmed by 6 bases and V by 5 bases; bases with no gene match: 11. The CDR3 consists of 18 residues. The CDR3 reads CASSRGLAGALGAGELFF. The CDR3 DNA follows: TGTGCCAGCAGTCGGGGACTAGCGGGAGCCCTGGGGGCCGGGGAGCTGTTTTTT.

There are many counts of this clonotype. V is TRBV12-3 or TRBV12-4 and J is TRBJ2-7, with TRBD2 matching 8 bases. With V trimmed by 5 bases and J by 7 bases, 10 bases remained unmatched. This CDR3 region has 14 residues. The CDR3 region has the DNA TGTGCCAGCAGTCCCCAAGGGCTAGCGGGTGAGCAGTACTTC. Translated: CASSPQGLAGEQYF.

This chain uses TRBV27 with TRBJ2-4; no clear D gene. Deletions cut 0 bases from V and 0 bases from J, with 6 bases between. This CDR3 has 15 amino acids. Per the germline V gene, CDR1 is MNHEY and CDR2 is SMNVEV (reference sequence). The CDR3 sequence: CASSLSWGAKNIQYF. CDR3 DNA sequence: TGTGCCAGCAGTTTATCTTGGGGAGCCAAAAACATTCAGTACTTC.

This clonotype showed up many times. This CDR3 reads CAWRGSRDNSPLHF. The DNA for the CDR3 is TGTGCCTGGAGGGGGAGCAGGGATAATTCACCCCTCCACTTT. The chain recombines TRBV30 with TRBJ1-6; a possible D gene is TRBD1 (5 bases). Between the trimmed V and J ends, which lost 3 bases and 5 bases, there was a span of 11 bases. The CDR3 is 14 residues long. From germline, CDR1 is GTSNPN and CDR2 SVGIG (reference sequence).

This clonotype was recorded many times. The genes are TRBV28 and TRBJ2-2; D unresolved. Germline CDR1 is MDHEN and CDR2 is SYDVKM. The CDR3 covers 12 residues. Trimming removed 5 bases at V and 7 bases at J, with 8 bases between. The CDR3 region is CASSLTYGELFF. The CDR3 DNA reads TGTGCCAGCAGTCTCACTTACGGGGAGCTGTTTTTT.

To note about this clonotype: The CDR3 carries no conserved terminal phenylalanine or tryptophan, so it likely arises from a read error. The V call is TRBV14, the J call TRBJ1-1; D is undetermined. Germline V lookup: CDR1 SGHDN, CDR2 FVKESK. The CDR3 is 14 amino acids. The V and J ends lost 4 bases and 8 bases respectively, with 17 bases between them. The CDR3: CASSLLEAGSEAFL. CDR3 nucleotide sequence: TGTGCCAGCAGCCTTTTGGAGGCTGGATCCGAAGCTTTCCTT.

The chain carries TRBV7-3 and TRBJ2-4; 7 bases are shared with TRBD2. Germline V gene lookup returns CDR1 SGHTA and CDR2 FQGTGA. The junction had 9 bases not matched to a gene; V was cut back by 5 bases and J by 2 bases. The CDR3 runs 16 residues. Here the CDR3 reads CASSPGRGATKNIQYF. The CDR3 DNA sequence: TGTGCCAGCAGCCCAGGGAGGGGTGCAACCAAAAACATTCAGTACTTC.

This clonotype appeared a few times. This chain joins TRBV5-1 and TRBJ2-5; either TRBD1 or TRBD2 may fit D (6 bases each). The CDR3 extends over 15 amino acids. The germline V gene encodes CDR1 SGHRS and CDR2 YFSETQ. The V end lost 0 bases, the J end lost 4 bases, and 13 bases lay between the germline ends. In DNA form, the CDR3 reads TGCGCCAGCAGCTTGGAAGGGGGGATGGCAGAGACCCAGTACTTC. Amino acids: CASSLEGGMAETQYF.

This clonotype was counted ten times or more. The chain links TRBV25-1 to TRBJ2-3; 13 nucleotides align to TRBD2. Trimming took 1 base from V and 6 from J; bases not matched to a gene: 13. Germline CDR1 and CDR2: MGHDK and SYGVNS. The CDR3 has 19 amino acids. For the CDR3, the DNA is TGTGCCAGCAGTGAATCCCCCACCCGACTAGCGGGAGGTTCGGATACGCAGTATTTT. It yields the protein CASSESPTRLAGGSDTQYF. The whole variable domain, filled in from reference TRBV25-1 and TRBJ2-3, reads EADIYQTPRYLVIGTGKKITLECSQTMGHDKMYWYQQDPGMELHLIHYSYGVNSTEKGDLSSESTVSRIRTEHFPLTLESARPSHTSQYLCASSESPTRLAGGSDTQYFGPGTRLTVL.

The CDR3 region has the DNA TGTGCCAGCAGCCTCGGGAGAAGAGGCTACGAGCAGTACTTC. This codes for CASSLGRRGYEQYF. This rearrangement joins TRBV12-3 or TRBV12-4 to TRBJ2-7; weak D call: TRBD2 (6 bases). Trimming took 6 bases from V and 3 from J, leaving 15 bases between them. CDR3 length: 14 residues.

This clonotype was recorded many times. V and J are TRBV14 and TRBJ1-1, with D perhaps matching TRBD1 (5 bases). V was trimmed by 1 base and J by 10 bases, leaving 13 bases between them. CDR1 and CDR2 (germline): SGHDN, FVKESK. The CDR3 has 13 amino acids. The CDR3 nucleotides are TGTGCCAGCAGCCAAGCCCGAGGGGCGGGAGCTTTCTTT. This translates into CASSQARGAGAFF. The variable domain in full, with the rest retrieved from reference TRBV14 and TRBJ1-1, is EAGVTQFPSHSVIEKGQTVTLRCDPISGHDNLYWYRRVMGKEIKFLLHFVKESKQDESGMPNNRFLAERTGGTYSTLKVQPAELEDSGVYFCASSQARGAGAFFGQGTRLTVV.